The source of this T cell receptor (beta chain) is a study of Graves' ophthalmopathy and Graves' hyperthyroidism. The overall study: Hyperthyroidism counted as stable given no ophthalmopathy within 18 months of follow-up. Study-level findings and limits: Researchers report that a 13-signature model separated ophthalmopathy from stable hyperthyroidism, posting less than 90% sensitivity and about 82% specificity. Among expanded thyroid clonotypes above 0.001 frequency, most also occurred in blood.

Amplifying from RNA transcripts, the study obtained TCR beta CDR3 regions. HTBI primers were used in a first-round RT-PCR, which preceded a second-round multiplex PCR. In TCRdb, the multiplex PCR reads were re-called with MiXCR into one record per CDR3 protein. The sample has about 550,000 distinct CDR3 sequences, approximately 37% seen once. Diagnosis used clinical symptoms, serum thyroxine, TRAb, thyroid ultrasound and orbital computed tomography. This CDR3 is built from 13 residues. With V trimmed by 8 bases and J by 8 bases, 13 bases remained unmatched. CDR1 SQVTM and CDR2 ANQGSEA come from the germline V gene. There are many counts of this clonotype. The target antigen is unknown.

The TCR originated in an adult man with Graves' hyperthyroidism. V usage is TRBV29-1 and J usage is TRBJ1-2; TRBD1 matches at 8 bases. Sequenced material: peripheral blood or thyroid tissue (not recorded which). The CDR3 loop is CSSPQLRGPGYTF. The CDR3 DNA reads TGCAGCTCCCCCCAGCTCAGGGGGCCGGGCTACACCTTC.